This entry lists 25 T cell receptor beta chains sequenced from one sample in a study of blood T cells in healthy people across ages. The second PCR ran about 6 to 11 cycles with a sample-barcoded 5' primer and J-beta primers. TCRdb processed the 5' RACE reads anew with MiXCR; each CDR3 protein has one entry. The sample carries over 1,300,000 distinct CDR3 sequences, 45% to 70% recorded once. The specimen was blood. All receptors derive from a man between 18 and 35 years old in good health.

This clonotype was observed a few times. The J gene is TRBJ2-3, the V gene TRBV7-2; D gene unclear. V was shortened by 3 bases and J by 1 base, with 8 bases between the two germline ends. The germline V gene has CDR1 SGHTA and CDR2 FQGNSA. This CDR3 has 14 amino acids. The CDR3 here is CASSFRWGTDTQYF. The CDR3 DNA is TGTGCCAGCAGCTTCAGGTGGGGCACAGATACGCAGTATTTT.

The rearrangement links TRBV25-1 to TRBJ2-2; D possibly matches TRBD1 or TRBD2 (5 bases each). This CDR3 comprises 17 residues. CDR1 is MGHDK, CDR2 SYGVNS, per germline. V gave up 2 bases and J gave up 4 bases, with 17 bases separating them. The CDR3 nucleotides read TGTGCCAGCAGTGAAGGATTGCGGACTGGGGGCACCGGGGAGCTGTTTTTT. Its translation: CASSEGLRTGGTGELFF.

The chain uses TRBV7-9 and TRBJ1-1; D remains unclear. CDR1 is SEHNR and CDR2 is FQNEAQ in the germline V gene (reference sequence). CDR3 length: 15 amino acids. V was cut by 9 bases and J by 1 base, with 18 bases left in between. In DNA, the CDR3 is TGTGCCAGTCCGAATGGAGACGGGGAGAACACTGAAGCTTTCTTT. Its translation: CASPNGDGENTEAFF.

This clonotype was picked up one time. The chain combines TRBV7-2 with TRBJ1-2, with TRBD1 matching over 9 bases. Germline V gene lookup returns CDR1 SGHTA and CDR2 FQGNSA. The CDR3 runs to 16 residues. Losses at the gene ends were 5 bases for V and 8 bases for J; bases not matched to a gene: 15. The CDR3 region has the DNA TGTGCCAGCAGCCTCCGGGACAGGGCTTCTCCTTACGGCTACACCTTC. Its translation is CASSLRDRASPYGYTF.

This clonotype was seen a few times. The chain uses TRBV20-1 and TRBJ2-2, with D perhaps matching TRBD1 or TRBD2 (5 bases each). This CDR3 has 12 amino acids. V gave up 3 bases and J gave up 4 bases, with 6 bases separating them. The V gene's germline CDR1 is DFQATT and CDR2 SNEGSKA (reference sequence). CDR3 region: CSARGVTGELFF. The CDR3 bases are TGCAGTGCTAGGGGGGTCACCGGGGAGCTGTTTTTT.

A few counts support this clonotype. The chain recombines TRBV29-1 with TRBJ2-7; D unclear. The germline V gene has CDR1 SQVTM and CDR2 ANQGSEA. Trimming left V 4 bases short and J 3 bases short, with 7 bases between. The CDR3 runs 11 residues. This CDR3 reads CSVVFIYEQYF. The CDR3 region has the DNA TGCAGCGTTGTATTTATCTACGAGCAGTACTTC.

The J gene is TRBJ1-5, the V gene TRBV7-8; no clear D. Germline loops: CDR1 SGHVS, CDR2 FQNEAQ. This CDR3 contains 17 residues. V shed 0 bases and J shed 4 bases, with 16 bases lying between them. The CDR3 sequence is CASSLAGKEGSNQPQHF. CDR3 coding DNA: TGTGCCAGCAGCTTAGCAGGGAAAGAGGGATCGAATCAGCCCCAGCATTTT.

The chain links TRBV2 to TRBJ2-2; possibly TRBD2 for D (5 bases). Germline CDR1 is SNHLY and CDR2 is FYNNEI. CDR3 length: 15 residues. V was cut by 5 bases and J by 1 base, with 11 bases left in between. CDR3 DNA: TGTGCCAGCAGTACGATCCGGGGGAACACCGGGGAGCTGTTTTTT. It specifies CASSTIRGNTGELFF.

V and J are TRBV29-1 and TRBJ2-5; 7 positions match TRBD2. The CDR3 has 13 amino acids. V shed 4 bases, J shed 5 bases, and the junction held 7 bases outside the gene matches. CDR1 and CDR2 (germline): SQVTM, ANQGSEA. The CDR3 spells CSVVGGEGETQYF. The CDR3, as DNA: TGCAGCGTTGTAGGCGGGGAGGGGGAGACCCAGTACTTC.

The chain couples TRBV4-1 to TRBJ2-5, with 9 bases fitting TRBD2. The CDR3 extends over 15 amino acids. With V trimmed by 4 bases and J by 2 bases, 5 bases remained unmatched. The germline V gene encodes CDR1 MGHRA and CDR2 YSYEKL. In DNA form, the CDR3 reads TGCGCCAGCAGCCCCAGCGGGGGGCCGCAAGAGACCCAGTACTTC. Translation: CASSPSGGPQETQYF.

The chain carries TRBV3-1 and TRBJ1-1; a possible D gene is TRBD1 (5 bases). Germline V lookup: CDR1 LGHDT, CDR2 YNNKEL (reference sequence). V shed 4 bases and J shed 4 bases, with 13 bases lying between them. The CDR3 totals 14 residues. The CDR3 nucleotides are TGTGCCAGCAGCCTTTCCAGGGTTAGCACTGAAGCTTTCTTT. This gives the protein CASSLSRVSTEAFF.

The chain combines TRBV6-6 with TRBJ2-3; weak D call: TRBD2 (6 bases). This CDR3 is 17 amino acids long. The V and J ends lost 2 bases and 5 bases respectively, with 20 bases between them. The germline gives CDR1 MNHNY, CDR2 SVGAGI (reference sequence). CDR3 residues: CASSYPPLTSMVDTQYF. CDR3 coding DNA: TGTGCCAGCAGTTACCCTCCCTTGACTAGTATGGTAGATACGCAGTATTTT.

The V call is TRBV20-1, the J call TRBJ1-1; D is unclear. CDR1 DFQATT and CDR2 SNEGSKA come from the germline V gene (reference sequence). The CDR3 spans 19 residues. With 0 bases removed from V and 4 bases from J, the gap between germline ends came to 27 bases. The CDR3 coding sequence is TGCAGTGCTAGAGATCCGCAGGAACTGTTCGGTCTAGGAGGCACTGAAGCTTTCTTT. It translates to CSARDPQELFGLGGTEAFF.

This clonotype was seen only a few times. The chain is built from TRBV5-1 and TRBJ1-6; maybe TRBD1 (6 bases). The ends were cut back, 1 base at V and 7 bases at J, with 12 bases in the middle. CDR1 SGHRS and CDR2 YFSETQ come from the germline V gene. The CDR3 is made up of 15 amino acids. The CDR3 protein is CASSLTSTGNSPLHF. DNA of the CDR3: TGCGCCAGCAGCTTGACGTCGACAGGCAATTCACCCCTCCACTTT.

There are a few counts of this clonotype. The chain carries TRBV27 and TRBJ1-6, with D perhaps matching TRBD1 (5 bases). Germline V gene sequence: CDR1 MNHEY, CDR2 SMNVEV (reference sequence). V was shortened by 3 bases and J by 7 bases, with 10 bases between the two germline ends. This CDR3 region has 14 residues. The CDR3 nucleotides read TGTGCCAGCAGTTTTGGGGGTACGAATTCACCCCTCCACTTT. Protein sequence: CASSFGGTNSPLHF.

This clonotype was counted between two and nine times. The chain joins TRBV4-2 to TRBJ2-7, with D maybe TRBD2 (5 bases). This CDR3 region has 16 residues. Per germline, CDR1 LGHNA and CDR2 YNFKEQ. Trimming removed 3 bases at V and 0 bases at J, with 15 bases between. The CDR3 region is CASSQEAKAASYEQYF. CDR3 coding DNA: TGTGCCAGCAGCCAGGAAGCTAAAGCGGCCTCCTACGAGCAGTACTTC.

The chain has TRBV13 and TRBJ1-5; D ambiguous. Germline lookup yields CDR1 PRHDT and CDR2 FYEKMQ (reference sequence). The CDR3 contains 14 residues. V gave up 5 bases and J gave up 4 bases, with 12 bases separating them. In DNA form, the CDR3 reads TGTGCCAGCAGCCAGAGGAGTAGAAATCAGCCCCAGCATTTT. Translating it yields CASSQRSRNQPQHF.

CDR3 sequence: CASSPKQISGTGYEQYF. DNA for the CDR3: TGTGCCAGCTCACCAAAGCAGATAAGCGGGACAGGCTACGAGCAGTACTTC. The chain combines TRBV18 with TRBJ2-7, with a weak D call TRBD1 (8 bases). Germline CDR1 is KGHSH and CDR2 is LQKENI. V was cut by 2 bases and J by 3 bases, with 20 bases left in between. This CDR3 has 17 amino acids.

This clonotype was counted a few times. The J gene is TRBJ1-1, the V gene TRBV2; 12 bases agree with TRBD1. With V trimmed by 5 bases and J by 0 bases, 1 base remained unmatched. Per germline, CDR1 SNHLY and CDR2 FYNNEI. The CDR3 loop spans 15 amino acids. The DNA for the CDR3 is TGTGCCAGCAGTCGGGACAGGGGGCTGAACACTGAAGCTTTCTTT. Protein product: CASSRDRGLNTEAFF.

J is TRBJ2-7 and V is TRBV20-1; 8 bases are shared with TRBD2. The ends lost 5 bases at V and 4 bases at J; junction bases unmatched: 10. Looked up from germline, CDR1 is DFQATT and CDR2 is SNEGSKA (reference sequence). The CDR3 sequence is 14 residues long. The DNA of the CDR3 is TGCAGTGCTTCTAGGGGGGCGGGAGGTTACGAGCAGTACTTC. Its translation is CSASRGAGGYEQYF.

V gene TRBV28 combines with J gene TRBJ1-2; 10 nucleotides match TRBD1. After removal of 7 bases from V and 4 bases from J, the junction contained 6 bases not matched to a gene. Germline lookup yields CDR1 MDHEN and CDR2 SYDVKM. The CDR3 length is 14 residues. The CDR3 here is CASIQTGGLYGYTF. DNA of the CDR3: TGTGCCAGCATACAGACAGGGGGCCTCTATGGCTACACCTTC.

This chain uses TRBV6-6 with TRBJ1-1; D is unresolved. The CDR3 has 14 amino acids. The V gene's germline CDR1 is MNHNY and CDR2 SVGAGI (reference sequence). V was clipped by 5 bases and J by 1 base, with 11 bases between them. CDR3 DNA: TGTGCCAGCAGTACACCCGACAAGAACACTGAAGCTTTCTTT. Its protein is CASSTPDKNTEAFF.

The V call is TRBV15, the J call TRBJ2-3; perhaps TRBD2 as D (5 bases). This CDR3 is built from 15 residues. Germline CDR1 and CDR2: LNHNV and YYDKDF (reference sequence). V lost 5 bases to trimming and J lost 7 bases, with 19 bases between them. Here the CDR3 DNA reads TGTGCCACCAGCCCCTCAGGCGGGCTATGGAATACGCAGTATTTT. Protein: CATSPSGGLWNTQYF.

The chain is built from TRBV7-9 and TRBJ1-1; no reliable D call. Trimming left V 6 bases short and J 5 bases short, with 22 bases between. The germline V gene has CDR1 SEHNR and CDR2 FQNEAQ (reference sequence). The length of the CDR3 is 16 residues. As DNA, the CDR3 is TGTGCCAGCAGTTATGGCTCAAATACCCCTTTAACTGAAGCTTTCTTT. Translation gives CASSYGSNTPLTEAFF.

This clonotype is a singleton in its sample. This chain joins TRBV27 and TRBJ1-5, with 8 bases identical to TRBD1. Germline assignment: CDR1 MNHEY and CDR2 SMNVEV (reference sequence). The CDR3 runs 13 residues. V was clipped by 6 bases and J by 8 bases; unmatched bases: 6. CDR3 nucleotide sequence: TGTGCCAGCAGGACAGGGGTCTTAGAGCCCCAGCATTTT. It specifies CASRTGVLEPQHF.